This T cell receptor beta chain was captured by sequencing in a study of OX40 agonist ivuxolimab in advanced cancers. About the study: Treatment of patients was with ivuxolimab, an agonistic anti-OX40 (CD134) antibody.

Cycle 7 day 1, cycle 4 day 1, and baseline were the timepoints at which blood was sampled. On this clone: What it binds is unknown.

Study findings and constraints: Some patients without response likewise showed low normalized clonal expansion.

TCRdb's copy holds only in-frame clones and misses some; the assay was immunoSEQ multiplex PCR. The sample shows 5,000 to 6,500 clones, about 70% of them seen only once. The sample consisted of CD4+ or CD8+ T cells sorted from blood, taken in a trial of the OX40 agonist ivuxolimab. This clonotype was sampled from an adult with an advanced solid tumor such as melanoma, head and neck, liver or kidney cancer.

The DNA of the CDR3 is TGTGCCAGCAGCGACCGACGAGAGAATGAAAAACTGTTTTTT. Protein sequence: CASSDRRENEKLFF. The chain links TRBV7-9 to TRBJ1-4; unclear D gene. CDR3 length: 14 residues. V shed 5 bases and J shed 5 bases, with 12 bases lying between them. CDR1 is SEHNR and CDR2 is FQNEAQ in the germline V gene (reference sequence).